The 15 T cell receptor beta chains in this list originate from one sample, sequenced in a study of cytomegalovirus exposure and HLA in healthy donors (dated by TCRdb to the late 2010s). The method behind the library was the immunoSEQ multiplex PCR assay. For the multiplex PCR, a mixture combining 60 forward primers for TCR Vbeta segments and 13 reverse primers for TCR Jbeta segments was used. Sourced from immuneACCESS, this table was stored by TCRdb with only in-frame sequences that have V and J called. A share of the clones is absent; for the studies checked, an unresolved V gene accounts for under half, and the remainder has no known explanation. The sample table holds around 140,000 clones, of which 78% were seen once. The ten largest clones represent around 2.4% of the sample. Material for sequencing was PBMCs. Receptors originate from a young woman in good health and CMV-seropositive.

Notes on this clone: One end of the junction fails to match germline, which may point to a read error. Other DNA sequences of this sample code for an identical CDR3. CDR3 sequence reads: CASSDRLSGNQPQHF. The CDR3 region has the DNA TGTGCCAGTAGTGATCGTCTTTCGGGCAATCAGCCCCAGCATTTT. The V gene is TRBV6-1, the J gene TRBJ1-5; D remains unclear. The CDR3 is 15 amino acids. Germline V gene data show CDR1 as MNHNS and CDR2 as SASEGT.

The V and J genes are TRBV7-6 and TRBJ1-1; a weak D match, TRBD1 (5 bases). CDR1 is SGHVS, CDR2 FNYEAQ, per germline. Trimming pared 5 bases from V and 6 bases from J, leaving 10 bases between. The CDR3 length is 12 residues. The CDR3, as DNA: TGTGCCAGCAGCCGAGTGACAGCTGAAGCTTTCTTT. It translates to CASSRVTAEAFF.

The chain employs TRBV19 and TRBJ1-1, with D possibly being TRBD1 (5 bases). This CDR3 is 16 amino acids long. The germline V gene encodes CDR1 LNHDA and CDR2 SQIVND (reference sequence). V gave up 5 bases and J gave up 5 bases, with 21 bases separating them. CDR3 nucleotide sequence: TGTGCCAGTAGTCCCTGGGGTGGGGTCCGGGGGACTGAAGCTTTCTTT. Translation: CASSPWGGVRGTEAFF.

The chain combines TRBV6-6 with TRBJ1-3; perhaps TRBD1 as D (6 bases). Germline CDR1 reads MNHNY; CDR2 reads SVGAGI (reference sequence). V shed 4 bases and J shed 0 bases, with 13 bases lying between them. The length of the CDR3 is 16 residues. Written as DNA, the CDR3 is TGTGCCAGCAGTTTTAAGACAGGCCCCTCTGGAAACACCATATATTTT. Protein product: CASSFKTGPSGNTIYF.

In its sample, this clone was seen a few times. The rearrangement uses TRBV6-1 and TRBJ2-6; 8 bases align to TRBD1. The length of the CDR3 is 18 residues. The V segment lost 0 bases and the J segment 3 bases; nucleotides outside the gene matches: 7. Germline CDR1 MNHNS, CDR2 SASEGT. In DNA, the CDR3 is TGTGCCAGCAGTGAAGCAGTGCAGGGGGCAAATGGGGCCAACGTCCTGACTTTC. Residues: CASSEAVQGANGANVLTF.

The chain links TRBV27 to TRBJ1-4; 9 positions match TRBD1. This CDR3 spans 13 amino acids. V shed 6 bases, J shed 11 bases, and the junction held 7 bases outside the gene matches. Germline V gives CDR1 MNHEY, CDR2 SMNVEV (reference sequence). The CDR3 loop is CASSWTGAGKLFF. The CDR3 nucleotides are TGTGCCAGCAGCTGGACAGGGGCTGGGAAACTGTTTTTT.

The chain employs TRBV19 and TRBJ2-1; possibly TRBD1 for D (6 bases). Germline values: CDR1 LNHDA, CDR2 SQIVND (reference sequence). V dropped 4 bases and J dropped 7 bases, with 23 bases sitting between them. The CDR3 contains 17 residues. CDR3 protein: CASSTHRGQNMKNEQFF. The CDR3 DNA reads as TGTGCCAGTAGTACCCATCGGGGACAAAATATGAAGAATGAGCAGTTCTTC. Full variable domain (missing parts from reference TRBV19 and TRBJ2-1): DGGITQSPKYLFRKEGQNVTLSCEQNLNHDAMYWYRQDPGQGLRLIYYSQIVNDFQKGDIAEGYSVSREKKESFPLTVTSAQKNPTAFYLCASSTHRGQNMKNEQFFGPGTRLTVL.

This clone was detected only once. The CDR3 DNA reads TGTGCCAGCAGCTTGAAGGGAGGGTCGGAGACCCAGTACTTC. This sequence encodes CASSLKGGSETQYF. V usage is TRBV5-4 and J usage is TRBJ2-5; 7 bases line up with TRBD2. V shed 1 base, J shed 5 bases, and the junction held 5 bases outside the gene matches. The CDR3 totals 14 residues. The germline V gene encodes CDR1 SGHNT and CDR2 YYREEE (reference sequence).

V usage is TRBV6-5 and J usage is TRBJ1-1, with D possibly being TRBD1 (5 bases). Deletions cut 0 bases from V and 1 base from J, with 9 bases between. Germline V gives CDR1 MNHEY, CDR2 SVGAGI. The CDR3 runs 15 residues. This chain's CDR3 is CASSYSNRQNTEAFF. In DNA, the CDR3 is TGTGCCAGCAGTTACTCGAACAGGCAGAACACTGAAGCTTTCTTT.

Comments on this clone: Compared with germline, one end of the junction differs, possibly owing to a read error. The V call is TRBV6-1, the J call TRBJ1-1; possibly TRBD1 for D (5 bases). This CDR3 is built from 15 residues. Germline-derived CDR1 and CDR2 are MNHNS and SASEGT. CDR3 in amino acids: CASREDWGGNTEAFF. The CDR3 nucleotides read TGTGCCAGCAGAGAAGATTGGGGGGGGAACACTGAAGCTTTCTTT.

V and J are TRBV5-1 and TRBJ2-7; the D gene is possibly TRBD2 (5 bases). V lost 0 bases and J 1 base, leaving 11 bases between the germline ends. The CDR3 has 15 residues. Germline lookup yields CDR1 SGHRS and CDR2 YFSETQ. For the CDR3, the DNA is TGCGCCAGCAGCTTGGGAGCTTCGGGGTCCTACGAGCAGTACTTC. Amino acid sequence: CASSLGASGSYEQYF.

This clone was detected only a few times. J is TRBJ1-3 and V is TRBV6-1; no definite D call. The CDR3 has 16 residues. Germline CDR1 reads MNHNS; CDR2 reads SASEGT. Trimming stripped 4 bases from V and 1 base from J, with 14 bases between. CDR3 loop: CASSAVGRISGNTIYF. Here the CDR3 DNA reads TGTGCCAGCAGTGCCGTAGGGAGAATATCTGGAAACACCATATATTTT.

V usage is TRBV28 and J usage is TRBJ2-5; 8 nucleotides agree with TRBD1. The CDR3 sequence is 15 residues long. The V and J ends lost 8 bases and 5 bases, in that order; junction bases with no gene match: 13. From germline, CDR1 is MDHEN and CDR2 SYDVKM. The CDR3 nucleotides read TGTGCCAGCCTAACCCAACAGGGGGTTGAGGAGACCCAGTACTTC. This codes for CASLTQQGVEETQYF.

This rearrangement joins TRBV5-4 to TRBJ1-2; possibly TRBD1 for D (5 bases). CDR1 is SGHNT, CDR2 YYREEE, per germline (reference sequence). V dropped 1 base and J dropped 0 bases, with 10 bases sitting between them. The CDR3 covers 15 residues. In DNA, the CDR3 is TGTGCCAGCAGCTTGAGCCGGGGGACTAACTATGGCTACACCTTC. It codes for CASSLSRGTNYGYTF. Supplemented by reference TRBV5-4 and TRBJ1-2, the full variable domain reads ETGVTQSPTHLIKTRGQQVTLRCSSQSGHNTVSWYQQALGQGPQFIFQYYREEENGRGNFPPRFSGLQFPNYSSELNVNALELDDSALYLCASSLSRGTNYGYTFGSGTRLTVV.

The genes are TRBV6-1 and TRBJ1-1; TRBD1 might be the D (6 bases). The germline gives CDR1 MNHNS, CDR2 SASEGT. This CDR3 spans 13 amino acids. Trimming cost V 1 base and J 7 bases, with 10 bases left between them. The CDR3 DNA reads TGTGCCAGCAGTGAAGTAGGGGGAAATGAAGCTTTCTTT. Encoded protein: CASSEVGGNEAFF.